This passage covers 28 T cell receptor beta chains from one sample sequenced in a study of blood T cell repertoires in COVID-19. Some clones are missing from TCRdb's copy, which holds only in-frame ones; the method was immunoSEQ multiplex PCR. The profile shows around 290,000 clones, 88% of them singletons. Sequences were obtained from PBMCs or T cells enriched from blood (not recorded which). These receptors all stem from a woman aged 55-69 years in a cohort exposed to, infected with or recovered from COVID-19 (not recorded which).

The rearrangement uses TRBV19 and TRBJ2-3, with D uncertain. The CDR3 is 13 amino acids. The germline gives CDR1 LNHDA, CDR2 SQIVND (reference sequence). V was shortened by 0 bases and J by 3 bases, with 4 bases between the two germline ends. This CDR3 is CASSIDLTDTQYF. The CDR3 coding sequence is TGTGCCAGTAGTATAGATCTGACAGATACGCAGTATTTT.

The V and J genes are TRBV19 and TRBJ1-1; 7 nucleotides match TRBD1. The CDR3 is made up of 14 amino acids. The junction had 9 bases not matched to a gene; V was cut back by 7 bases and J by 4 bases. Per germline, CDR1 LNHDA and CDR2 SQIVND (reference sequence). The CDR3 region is CASNYGQGGTEAFF. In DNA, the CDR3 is TGTGCCAGTAATTACGGGCAGGGGGGCACTGAAGCTTTCTTT.

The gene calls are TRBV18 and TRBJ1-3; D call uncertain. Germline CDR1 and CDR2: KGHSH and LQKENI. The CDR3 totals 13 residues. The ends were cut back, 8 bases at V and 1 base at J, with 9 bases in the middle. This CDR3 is CASRPGSGNTIYF. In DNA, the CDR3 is TGTGCCAGCCGTCCCGGTTCTGGAAACACCATATATTTT.

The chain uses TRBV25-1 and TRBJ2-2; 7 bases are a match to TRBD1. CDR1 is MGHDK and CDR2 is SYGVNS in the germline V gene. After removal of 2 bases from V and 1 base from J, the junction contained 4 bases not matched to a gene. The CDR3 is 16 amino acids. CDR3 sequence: CASSETRDRNTGELFF. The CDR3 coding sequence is TGTGCCAGCAGTGAAACCCGGGACAGGAACACCGGGGAGCTGTTTTTT.

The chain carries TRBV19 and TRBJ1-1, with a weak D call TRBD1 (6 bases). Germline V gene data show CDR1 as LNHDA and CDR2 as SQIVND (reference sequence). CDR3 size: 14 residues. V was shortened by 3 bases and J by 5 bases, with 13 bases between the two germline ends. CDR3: CASSMPGQITEAFF. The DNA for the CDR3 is TGTGCCAGTAGTATGCCGGGACAAATAACTGAAGCTTTCTTT.

The CDR3 nucleotides read TGTGCCAGCAGTTTGGCGGCGGGAGGAAACATTCAGTACTTC. It encodes CASSLAAGGNIQYF. The chain is built from TRBV28 and TRBJ2-4; 8 bases map to TRBD2. Germline CDR1 MDHEN, CDR2 SYDVKM. The CDR3 is 14 amino acids. Unmatched junction bases numbered 4, after V lost 3 bases and J lost 6 bases. The complete variable domain, with remaining parts taken from reference TRBV28 and TRBJ2-4, reads DVKVTQSSRYLVKRTGEKVFLECVQDMDHENMFWYRQDPGLGLRLIYFSYDVKMKEKGDIPEGYSVSREKKERFSLILESASTNQTSMYLCASSLAAGGNIQYFGAGTRLSVL.

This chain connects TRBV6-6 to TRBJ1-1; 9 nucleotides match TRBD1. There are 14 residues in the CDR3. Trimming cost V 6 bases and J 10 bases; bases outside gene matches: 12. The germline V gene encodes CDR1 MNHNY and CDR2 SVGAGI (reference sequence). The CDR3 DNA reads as TGTGCCAGCAGAACCGGGACAGGGACGTATGGAGCTTTCTTT. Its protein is CASRTGTGTYGAFF.

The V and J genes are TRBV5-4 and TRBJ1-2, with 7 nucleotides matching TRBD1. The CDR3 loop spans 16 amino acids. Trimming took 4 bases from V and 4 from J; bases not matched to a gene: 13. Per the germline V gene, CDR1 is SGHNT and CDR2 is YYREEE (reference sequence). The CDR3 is CASSTSGGQLLYGYTF. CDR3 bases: TGTGCCAGCAGCACTTCAGGGGGGCAGCTGCTCTATGGCTACACCTTC.

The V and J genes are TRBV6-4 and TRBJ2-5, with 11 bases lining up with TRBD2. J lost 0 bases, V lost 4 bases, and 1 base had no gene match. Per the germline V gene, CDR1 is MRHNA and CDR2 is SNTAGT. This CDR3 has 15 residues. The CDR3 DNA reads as TGTGCCAGCAGTGGGGGACTAGCGGACCAAGAGACCCAGTACTTC. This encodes CASSGGLADQETQYF.

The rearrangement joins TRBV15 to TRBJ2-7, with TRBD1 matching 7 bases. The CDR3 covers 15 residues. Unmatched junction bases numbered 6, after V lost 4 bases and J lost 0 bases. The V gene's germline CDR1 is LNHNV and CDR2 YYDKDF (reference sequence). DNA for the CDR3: TGTGCCACCAGCACCGTGACAGGGAACTCCTACGAGCAGTACTTC. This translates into CATSTVTGNSYEQYF.

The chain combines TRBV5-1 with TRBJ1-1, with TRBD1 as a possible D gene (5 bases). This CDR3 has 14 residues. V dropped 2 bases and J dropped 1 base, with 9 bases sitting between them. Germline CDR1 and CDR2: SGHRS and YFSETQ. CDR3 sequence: CASSFLGGNTEAFF. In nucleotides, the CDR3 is TGCGCCAGCAGCTTTCTGGGGGGGAACACTGAAGCTTTCTTT.

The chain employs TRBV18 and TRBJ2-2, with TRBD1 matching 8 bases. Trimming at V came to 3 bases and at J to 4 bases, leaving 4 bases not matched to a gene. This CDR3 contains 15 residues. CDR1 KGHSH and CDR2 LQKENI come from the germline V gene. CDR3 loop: CASSPQGAGTGELFF. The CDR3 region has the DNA TGTGCCAGCTCACCCCAGGGGGCCGGCACCGGGGAGCTGTTTTTT.

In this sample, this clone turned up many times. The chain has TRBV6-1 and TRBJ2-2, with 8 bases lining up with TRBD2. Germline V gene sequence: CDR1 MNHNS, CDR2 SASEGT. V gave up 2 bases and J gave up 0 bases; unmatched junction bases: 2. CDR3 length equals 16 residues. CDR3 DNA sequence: TGTGCCAGCAGTGAACAGGGACTAGCGAACACCGGGGAGCTGTTTTTT. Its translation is CASSEQGLANTGELFF.

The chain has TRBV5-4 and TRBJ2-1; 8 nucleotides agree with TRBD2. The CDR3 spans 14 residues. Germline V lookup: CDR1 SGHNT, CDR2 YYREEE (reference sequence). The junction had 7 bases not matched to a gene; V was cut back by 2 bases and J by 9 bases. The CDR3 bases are TGTGCCAGCAGCTTAGCGGGAGTGTCAATTGAGCAGTTCTTC. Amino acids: CASSLAGVSIEQFF.

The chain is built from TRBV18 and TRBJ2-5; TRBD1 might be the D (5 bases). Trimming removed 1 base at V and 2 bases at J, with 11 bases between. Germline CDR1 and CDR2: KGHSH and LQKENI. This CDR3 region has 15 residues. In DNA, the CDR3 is TGTGCCAGCTCACCACTACCGACAGCGCAAGAGACCCAGTACTTC. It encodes CASSPLPTAQETQYF.

In DNA form, the CDR3 reads TGCGCCAGCAGCCGATCGGGGTACGAGCAGTACTTC. Amino acid sequence: CASSRSGYEQYF. This sequence joins TRBV5-1 and TRBJ2-7; a weak D match, TRBD2 (5 bases). V was trimmed by 4 bases and J by 4 bases, leaving 9 bases between them. Germline lookup yields CDR1 SGHRS and CDR2 YFSETQ. The CDR3 spans 12 residues.

In nucleotides, the CDR3 is TGTGCCAGTAGTCCTCCGGGACAGGGGACCACTGAAGCTTTCTTT. The encoded protein is CASSPPGQGTTEAFF. The J gene is TRBJ1-1, the V gene TRBV19; 10 bases align to TRBD1. V lost 5 bases, J lost 4 bases, and 7 bases stayed unmatched. The CDR3 spans 15 residues. CDR1 LNHDA and CDR2 SQIVND come from the germline V gene (reference sequence).

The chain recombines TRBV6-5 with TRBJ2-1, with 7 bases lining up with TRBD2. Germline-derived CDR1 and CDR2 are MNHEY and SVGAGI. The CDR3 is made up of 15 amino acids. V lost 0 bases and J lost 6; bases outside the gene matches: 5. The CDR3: CASSYSSSGGNEQFF. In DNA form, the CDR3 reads TGTGCCAGCAGTTACTCGTCCTCGGGGGGCAATGAGCAGTTCTTC.

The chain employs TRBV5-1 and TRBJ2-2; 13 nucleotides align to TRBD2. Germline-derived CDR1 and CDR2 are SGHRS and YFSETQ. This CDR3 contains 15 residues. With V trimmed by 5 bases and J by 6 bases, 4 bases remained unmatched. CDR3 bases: TGCGCCAGCAGGGGGGGACTAGCGGGATCCGGGGAGCTGTTTTTT. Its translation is CASRGGLAGSGELFF.

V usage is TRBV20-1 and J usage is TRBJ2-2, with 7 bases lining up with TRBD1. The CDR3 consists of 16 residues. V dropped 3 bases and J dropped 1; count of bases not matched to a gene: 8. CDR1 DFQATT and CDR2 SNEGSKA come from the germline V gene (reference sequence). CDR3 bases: TGCAGTGCTAGTCCCCCGGGACAGAGGAACACCGGGGAGCTGTTTTTT. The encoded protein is CSASPPGQRNTGELFF.

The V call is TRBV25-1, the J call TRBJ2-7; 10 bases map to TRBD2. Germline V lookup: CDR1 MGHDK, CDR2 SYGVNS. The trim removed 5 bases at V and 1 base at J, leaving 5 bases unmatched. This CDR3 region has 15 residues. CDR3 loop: CASSKRTSGSYEQYF. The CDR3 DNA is TGTGCCAGCAGTAAACGGACTAGCGGTTCCTACGAGCAGTACTTC.

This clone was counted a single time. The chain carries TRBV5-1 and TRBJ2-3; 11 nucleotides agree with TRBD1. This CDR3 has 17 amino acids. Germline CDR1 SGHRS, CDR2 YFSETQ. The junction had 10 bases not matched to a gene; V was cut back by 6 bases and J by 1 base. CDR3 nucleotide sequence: TGCGCCAGCAAAGGACAGGGGGCGGATGAAGGCACAGATACGCAGTATTTT. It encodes CASKGQGADEGTDTQYF.

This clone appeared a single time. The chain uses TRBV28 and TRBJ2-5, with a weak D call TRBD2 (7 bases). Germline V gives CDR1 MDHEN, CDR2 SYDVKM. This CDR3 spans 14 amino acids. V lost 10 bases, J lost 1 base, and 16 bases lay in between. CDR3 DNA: TGTGCCATCAGGCCGGGGGGCGCCCAAGAGACCCAGTACTTC. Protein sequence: CAIRPGGAQETQYF.

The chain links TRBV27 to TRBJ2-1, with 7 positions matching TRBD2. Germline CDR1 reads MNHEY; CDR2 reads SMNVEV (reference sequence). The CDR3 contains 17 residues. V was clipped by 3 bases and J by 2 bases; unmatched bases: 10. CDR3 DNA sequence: TGTGCCAGCAGTTTTCGCGCGGGAGACTTAACCTACAATGAGCAGTTCTTC. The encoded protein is CASSFRAGDLTYNEQFF.

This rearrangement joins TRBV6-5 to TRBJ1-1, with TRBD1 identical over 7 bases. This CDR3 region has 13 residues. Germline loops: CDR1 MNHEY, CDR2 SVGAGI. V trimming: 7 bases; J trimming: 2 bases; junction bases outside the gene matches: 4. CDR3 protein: CASKRQGNTEAFF. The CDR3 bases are TGTGCCAGCAAGAGACAGGGCAACACTGAAGCTTTCTTT.

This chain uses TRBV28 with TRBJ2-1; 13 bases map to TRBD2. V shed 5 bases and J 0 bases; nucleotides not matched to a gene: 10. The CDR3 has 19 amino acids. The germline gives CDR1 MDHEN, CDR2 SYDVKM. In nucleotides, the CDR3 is TGTGCCAGCAGTCCCGGACTAGCGGGAGCCTTAATCTCCTACAATGAGCAGTTCTTC. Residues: CASSPGLAGALISYNEQFF.

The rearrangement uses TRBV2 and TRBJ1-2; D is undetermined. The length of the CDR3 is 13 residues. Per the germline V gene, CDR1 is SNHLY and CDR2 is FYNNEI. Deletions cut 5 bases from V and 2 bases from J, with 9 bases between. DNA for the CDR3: TGTGCCAGCAGTCCCGACGGGAACTATGGCTACACCTTC. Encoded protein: CASSPDGNYGYTF.

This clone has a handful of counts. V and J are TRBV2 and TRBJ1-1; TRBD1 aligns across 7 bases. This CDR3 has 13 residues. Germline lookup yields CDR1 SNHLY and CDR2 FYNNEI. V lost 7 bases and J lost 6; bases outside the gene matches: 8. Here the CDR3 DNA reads TGTGCCAGCAAAGATCCAGGGGGTCCTGAAGCTTTCTTT. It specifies CASKDPGGPEAFF.